This TCR beta chain emerged from a study of CD8+CD57+ T cells in acquired aplastic anemia. In the study overall: Across the sorted CD4+ and CD8+ cells, DNA amounts averaged roughly 3 ug.

General study points: Patients had approximately 29 CD8+ CDR3 sequences in common with controls (the shared set).

Remarks on this clonotype: Its antigen remains unidentified. Germline and junction disagree at one end, which may indicate a read error.

Per germline, CDR1 SGHTA and CDR2 FQGTGA. There are 13 residues in the CDR3. TCR beta VDJ and CDR3 were profiled, and genomic DNA was the template. TCRdb redid the calling of the reads with MiXCR, one entry per CDR3 protein. This table has 200,000 to 300,000 distinct CDR3 sequences, more than 45% appearing once. Patients picked for sequencing had shown CD8+CD57+ cell expansion detected by flow cytometry. The cohort consisted entirely of patients having severe acquired aplastic anemia. This TCR was recovered from a human donor with aplastic anemia. The gene calls are TRBV7-3 and TRBJ2-5; no clear D. The sequenced sample consisted of sorted CD4+, CD8+, or CD8+CD57+ T cells (not recorded which) from PBMCs. CDR3 loop: CASSHSAEETQYF. In DNA, the CDR3 is TGCGCCAGCAGCCACTCGGCAGAAGAGACCCAGTACTTC.